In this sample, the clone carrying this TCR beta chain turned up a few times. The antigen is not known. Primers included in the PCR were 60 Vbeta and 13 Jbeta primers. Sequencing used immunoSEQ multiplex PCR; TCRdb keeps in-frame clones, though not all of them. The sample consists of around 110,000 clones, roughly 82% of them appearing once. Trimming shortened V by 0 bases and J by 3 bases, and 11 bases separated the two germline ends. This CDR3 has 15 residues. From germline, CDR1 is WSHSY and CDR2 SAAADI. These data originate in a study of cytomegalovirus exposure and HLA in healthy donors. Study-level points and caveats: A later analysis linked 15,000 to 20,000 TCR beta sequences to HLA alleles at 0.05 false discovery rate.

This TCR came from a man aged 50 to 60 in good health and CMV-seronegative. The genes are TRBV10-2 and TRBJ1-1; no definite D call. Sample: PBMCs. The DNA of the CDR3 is TGCGCCAGCAGTGAGTCGGTCGGGAGGGACACTGAAGCTTTCTTT. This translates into CASSESVGRDTEAFF.